The 28 T cell receptor beta chains below were found in one sample sequenced in a study of metastatic and nonmetastatic thyroid tumors. TCRdb re-clonotyped the PCR reads via MiXCR. The table includes about 20,000 clones, approximately 40% detected once. All patients were treatment-naive before thyroid surgery. Sequencing used tumor tissue. These receptors came from a female donor with papillary thyroid cancer or a benign thyroid nodule (not recorded which). Some clones in this sample may be carry-over from other donors' samples.

The chain uses TRBV20-1 and TRBJ2-2; 10 bases map to TRBD2. Losses at the gene ends were 4 bases for V and 5 bases for J; bases not matched to a gene: 10. Germline V gene sequence: CDR1 DFQATT, CDR2 SNEGSKA (reference sequence). There are 16 residues in the CDR3. CDR3 in DNA: TGCAGTGCTAATCCCGATACTAGCGGGGAGACCGGGGAGCTGTTTTTT. It yields the protein CSANPDTSGETGELFF.

The V and J genes are TRBV6-1 and TRBJ2-2, with a weak D call TRBD1 (7 bases). Germline assignment: CDR1 MNHNS and CDR2 SASEGT. Trimming cost V 6 bases and J 5 bases, with 19 bases left between them. The CDR3 has 16 amino acids. The CDR3 DNA sequence: TGTGCCAGCAGAGGAGGGACAGCCCAGAGGACCGGGGAGCTGTTTTTT. Translating it yields CASRGGTAQRTGELFF.

The rearrangement joins TRBV15 to TRBJ2-3; 14 bases agree with TRBD2. Germline V gives CDR1 LNHNV, CDR2 YYDKDF (reference sequence). V shed 1 base and J 2 bases; nucleotides not matched to a gene: 5. The CDR3 covers 18 residues. In DNA, the CDR3 is TGTGCCACCAGCAGAGCGTCGGGACTAGCGGGAGCCACAGATACGCAGTATTTT. Encoded protein: CATSRASGLAGATDTQYF. The full variable domain, completed using reference TRBV15 and TRBJ2-3, is DAMVIQNPRYQVTQFGKPVTLSCSQTLNHNVMYWYQQKSSQAPKLLFHYYDKDFNNEADTPDNFQSRRPNTSFCFLDIRSPGLGDTAMYLCATSRASGLAGATDTQYFGPGTRLTVL.

The chain employs TRBV2 and TRBJ2-3, with 7 nucleotides matching TRBD2. CDR1 SNHLY and CDR2 FYNNEI come from the germline V gene. The V gene end was trimmed by 1 base and the J gene end by 9 bases; junction bases not matched to a gene: 4. The CDR3 is 13 residues long. The CDR3 is CASSEVAGGTQYF. The CDR3 DNA reads as TGTGCCAGCAGTGAAGTTGCCGGGGGGACGCAGTATTTT.

The chain combines TRBV30 with TRBJ2-7; 8 nucleotides line up with TRBD2. The CDR3 covers 14 residues. Per the germline V gene, CDR1 is GTSNPN and CDR2 is SVGIG (reference sequence). J lost 2 bases, V lost 2 bases, and 5 bases had no gene match. The CDR3 here is CAWSFGGGTYEQYF. As DNA, the CDR3 is TGTGCCTGGAGTTTCGGCGGGGGGACCTACGAGCAGTACTTC.

This clone was detected a few times. J is TRBJ1-5 and V is TRBV28; D is undetermined. Per germline, CDR1 MDHEN and CDR2 SYDVKM. The ends were cut back, 4 bases at V and 7 bases at J, with 8 bases in the middle. This CDR3 contains 12 residues. CDR3 protein: CASSSVAQPQHF. The CDR3 DNA sequence: TGTGCCAGCAGTTCCGTCGCGCAGCCCCAGCATTTT.

The chain recombines TRBV20-1 with TRBJ1-4; 7 bases are shared with TRBD1. This CDR3 spans 13 amino acids. The germline CDR1 and CDR2 sequences are DFQATT and SNEGSKA (reference sequence). Trimming at V came to 3 bases and at J to 5 bases, leaving 3 bases not matched to a gene. DNA of the CDR3: TGCAGTGCTAGGCAAGGGGGCAATGAAAAACTGTTTTTT. Translating gives CSARQGGNEKLFF.

This clone showed up just a few times. This chain links TRBV12-3 or TRBV12-4 with TRBJ1-2; D is perhaps TRBD1 (5 bases). V was trimmed by 6 bases and J by 6 bases, leaving 14 bases between them. CDR3 size: 13 residues. CDR3 sequence: CASSPTLGHGYTF. The CDR3 nucleotides are TGTGCCAGCAGCCCCACGCTGGGGCATGGCTACACCTTC.

The J gene is TRBJ2-2, the V gene TRBV6-1; D uncertain. This CDR3 is 11 amino acids long. Between the trimmed V and J ends, which lost 5 bases and 9 bases, there was a span of 7 bases. Germline CDR1 and CDR2: MNHNS and SASEGT. The CDR3 nucleotides are TGTGCCAGCAGTCCCCAACGGGAGCTGTTTTTT. Its protein is CASSPQRELFF.

The V and J genes are TRBV27 and TRBJ2-3, with 9 positions matching TRBD2. The CDR3 runs 16 residues. The germline gives CDR1 MNHEY, CDR2 SMNVEV (reference sequence). J gave up 4 bases and V 5 bases, and 10 bases lay outside the gene matches. CDR3 sequence: CASSPSVSGSSDTQYF. The DNA for the CDR3 is TGTGCCAGCAGTCCCTCGGTTAGCGGGAGTTCAGATACGCAGTATTTT.

The CDR3 nucleotides are TGTGCCAGCAGCTTAGGGCCCCTCGGGGGCGGTGGCTACACCTTC. Translation gives CASSLGPLGGGGYTF. V gene TRBV7-8 combines with J gene TRBJ1-2, with D possibly matching TRBD1 (6 bases). The CDR3 is 15 amino acids. CDR1 is SGHVS, CDR2 FQNEAQ, per germline. V was shortened by 1 base and J by 7 bases, with 16 bases between the two germline ends.

This rearrangement joins TRBV20-1 to TRBJ2-5; TRBD1 might be the D (5 bases). The CDR3 spans 15 residues. CDR1 is DFQATT, CDR2 SNEGSKA, per germline (reference sequence). The germline V and J ends were trimmed by 1 base and 3 bases, with 15 bases remaining between them. CDR3 amino acids: CSARGQGVEEETQYF. The CDR3 nucleotides read TGCAGTGCTAGAGGCCAGGGCGTAGAGGAAGAGACCCAGTACTTC.

The chain employs TRBV6-2 or TRBV6-3 and TRBJ2-1; 16 positions agree with TRBD2. In germline, CDR1 is MNHEY, CDR2 SVGEGT. The V and J ends lost 3 bases and 0 bases, in that order; junction bases with no gene match: 5. This CDR3 is 19 amino acids long. For the CDR3, the DNA is TGTGCCAGCAGTTATCTGGGACTAGCGGGAGGGAGCTCCTACAATGAGCAGTTCTTC. Residues: CASSYLGLAGGSSYNEQFF.

The chain joins TRBV19 to TRBJ2-7; D is undetermined. The CDR3 is 13 residues long. V gave up 1 base and J gave up 2 bases, with 6 bases separating them. Looked up from germline, CDR1 is LNHDA and CDR2 is SQIVND (reference sequence). The CDR3 coding sequence is TGTGCCAGTAGTATAGGAGGAACCTACGAGCAGTACTTC. Translated, it gives CASSIGGTYEQYF.

This clone turned up a few times. The genes are TRBV19 and TRBJ2-5; 7 bases line up with TRBD2. CDR3 length: 15 amino acids. J was trimmed by 1 base and V by 5 bases; bases with no gene match: 7. Germline CDR1 is LNHDA and CDR2 is SQIVND (reference sequence). In DNA form, the CDR3 reads TGTGCCAGTAGTTTTTCGCGGGGGACCCAAGAGACCCAGTACTTC. It yields the protein CASSFSRGTQETQYF. The full variable domain, its missing parts supplied by reference TRBV19 and TRBJ2-5, is DGGITQSPKYLFRKEGQNVTLSCEQNLNHDAMYWYRQDPGQGLRLIYYSQIVNDFQKGDIAEGYSVSREKKESFPLTVTSAQKNPTAFYLCASSFSRGTQETQYFGPGTRLLVL.

The chain employs TRBV6-5 and TRBJ2-3, with a weak D call TRBD2 (6 bases). Per germline, CDR1 MNHEY and CDR2 SVGAGI. The CDR3 consists of 14 residues. V dropped 7 bases and J dropped 0 bases, with 11 bases sitting between them. CDR3 amino acids: CASTSGGSTDTQYF. CDR3 DNA: TGTGCCAGCACTTCCGGGGGAAGCACAGATACGCAGTATTTT.

The chain couples TRBV12-3 or TRBV12-4 to TRBJ2-2; the D is unclear. The CDR3 sequence is 15 residues long. Trimming took 1 base from V and 6 from J, leaving 12 bases between them. The CDR3 DNA sequence: TGTGCCAGCAGTTTAGGGCCCCCCCGCGCCGGGGAGCTGTTTTTT. Translating gives CASSLGPPRAGELFF.

This clone was found a few times. V is TRBV4-3 and J is TRBJ1-2, with D unresolved. The CDR3 length is 12 residues. The germline gives CDR1 LGHNA, CDR2 YSLEER. V gave up 0 bases and J gave up 5 bases, with 4 bases separating them. DNA of the CDR3: TGCGCCAGCAGCCAAGATAGATATGGCTACACCTTC. The encoded protein is CASSQDRYGYTF.

The sample holds a few counts of this clone. The chain combines TRBV28 with TRBJ2-3; D gene uncertain. The CDR3 length is 14 residues. Between the trimmed V and J ends, which lost 3 bases and 1 base, there was a span of 8 bases. Germline loops: CDR1 MDHEN, CDR2 SYDVKM. The CDR3 loop reads CASSFVAGTDTQYF. CDR3 coding DNA: TGTGCCAGCAGTTTTGTCGCTGGCACAGATACGCAGTATTTT.

In regard to this clone: Other DNA sequences in this specimen translate into the identical CDR3. V gene TRBV7-9 combines with J gene TRBJ2-7; TRBD2 agrees at 13 bases. The CDR3 runs 13 residues. Trimming cost V 5 bases and J 13 bases; bases outside gene matches: 8. CDR1 and CDR2 (germline): SEHNR, FQNEAQ (reference sequence). The CDR3 nucleotides read TGTGCCAGCAGCCTCGGGACTAGCGGGGACAAATACTTC. This encodes CASSLGTSGDKYF.

This clone was found many times. The gene calls are TRBV20-1 and TRBJ2-1; D possibly matches TRBD1 or TRBD2 (7 bases each). CDR1 and CDR2 from the germline V gene are DFQATT and SNEGSKA (reference sequence). The CDR3 length is 13 residues. V was shortened by 6 bases and J by 0 bases, with 9 bases between the two germline ends. Here the CDR3 DNA reads TGCAGTGCCAGGGGGGGCTCCTACAATGAGCAGTTCTTC. Its translation is CSARGGSYNEQFF.

The chain uses TRBV5-1 and TRBJ2-7; 7 nucleotides agree with TRBD2. This CDR3 contains 14 residues. The V and J ends lost 5 bases and 2 bases, in that order; junction bases with no gene match: 7. CDR1 and CDR2 (germline): SGHRS, YFSETQ. The DNA of the CDR3 is TGCGCCAGCAGAAGAGGGAGGGTGGCCTACGAGCAGTACTTC. It encodes CASRRGRVAYEQYF.

V usage is TRBV10-2 and J usage is TRBJ2-3; possibly TRBD1 or TRBD2 for D (5 bases each). V lost 6 bases to trimming and J lost 3 bases, with 13 bases between them. CDR1 and CDR2 from the germline V gene are WSHSY and SAAADI. There are 14 residues in the CDR3. In nucleotides, the CDR3 is TGCGCCAGCAGAAGGGGACGCTCAACAGATACGCAGTATTTT. Translated, it gives CASRRGRSTDTQYF.

The chain has TRBV5-1 and TRBJ2-3; perhaps D is TRBD1 or TRBD2 (5 bases each). The CDR3 is made up of 15 amino acids. Per the germline V gene, CDR1 is SGHRS and CDR2 is YFSETQ. Trimming shortened V by 0 bases and J by 0 bases, and 8 bases separated the two germline ends. The CDR3 DNA reads TGCGCCAGCAGCTTGGGGGGGTCTAGCACAGATACGCAGTATTTT. Encoded protein: CASSLGGSSTDTQYF.

This clone was seen a few times. This chain uses TRBV12-3 or TRBV12-4 with TRBJ1-1; no definite D call. V lost 6 bases and J 0 bases, leaving 11 bases between the germline ends. The CDR3 spans 14 residues. The CDR3 DNA is TGTGCCAGCAGGACCGGGAATATGAACACTGAAGCTTTCTTT. Translated: CASRTGNMNTEAFF.

V is TRBV7-3 and J is TRBJ1-2; D remains ambiguous. The CDR3 consists of 15 residues. Germline V CDR1 and CDR2: SGHTA, FQGTGA. Trimming pared 6 bases from V and 4 bases from J, leaving 18 bases between. CDR3 in DNA: TGTGCCAGCAGTCGATCTGGGAGGACCCCCTATGGCTACACCTTC. It encodes CASSRSGRTPYGYTF.

The chain is built from TRBV7-2 and TRBJ2-7; the D is unclear. V gave up 5 bases and J gave up 2 bases, with 16 bases separating them. In germline, CDR1 is SGHTA, CDR2 FQGNSA. This CDR3 comprises 15 residues. This CDR3 is CASSPTVGQPYEQYF. The DNA of the CDR3 is TGTGCCAGCAGCCCCACCGTCGGGCAACCCTACGAGCAGTACTTC. Looking up the rest from reference TRBV7-2 and TRBJ2-7 gives the full variable domain: GAGVSQSPSNKVTEKGKDVELRCDPISGHTALYWYRQSLGQGLEFLIYFQGNSAPDKSGLPSDRFSAERTGGSVSTLTIQRTQQEDSAVYLCASSPTVGQPYEQYFGPGTRLTVT.

V and J are TRBV5-1 and TRBJ1-2; D is uncertain. This CDR3 contains 11 residues. Germline V gives CDR1 SGHRS, CDR2 YFSETQ. The V end lost 0 bases, the J end lost 8 bases, and 5 bases lay between the germline ends. CDR3 sequence: CASSLAGGYTF. The CDR3 bases are TGCGCCAGCAGCTTGGCTGGAGGCTACACCTTC.